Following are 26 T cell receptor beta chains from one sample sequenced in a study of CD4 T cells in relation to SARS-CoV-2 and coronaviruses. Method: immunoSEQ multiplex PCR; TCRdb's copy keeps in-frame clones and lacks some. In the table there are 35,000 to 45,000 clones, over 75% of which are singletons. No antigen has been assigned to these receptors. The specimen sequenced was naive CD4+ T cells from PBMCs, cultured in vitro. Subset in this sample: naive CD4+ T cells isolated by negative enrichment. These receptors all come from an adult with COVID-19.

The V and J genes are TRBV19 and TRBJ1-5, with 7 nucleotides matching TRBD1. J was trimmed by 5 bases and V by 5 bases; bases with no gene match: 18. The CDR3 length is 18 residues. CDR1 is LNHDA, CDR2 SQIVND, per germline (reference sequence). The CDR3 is CASSRNANRGPDYQPQHF. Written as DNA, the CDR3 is TGTGCCAGTAGTCGCAACGCAAACAGGGGACCCGATTATCAGCCCCAGCATTTT. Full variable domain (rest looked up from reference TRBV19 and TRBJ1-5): DGGITQSPKYLFRKEGQNVTLSCEQNLNHDAMYWYRQDPGQGLRLIYYSQIVNDFQKGDIAEGYSVSREKKESFPLTVTSAQKNPTAFYLCASSRNANRGPDYQPQHFGDGTRLSIL.

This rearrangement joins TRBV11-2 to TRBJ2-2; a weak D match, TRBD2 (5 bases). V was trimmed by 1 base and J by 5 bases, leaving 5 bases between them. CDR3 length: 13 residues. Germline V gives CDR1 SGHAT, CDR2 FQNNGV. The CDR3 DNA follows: TGTGCCAGCAGCTTAGGAGGGACCGGGGAGCTGTTTTTT. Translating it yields CASSLGGTGELFF.

The CDR3 DNA reads TGTGCCAGCAGCCAACCGGGACAGCTGCCCTACGAGCAGTACTTC. Its protein is CASSQPGQLPYEQYF. The rearrangement joins TRBV3-1 (or the pseudogene TRBV3-2) to TRBJ2-7, with TRBD1 identical over 7 bases. Germline CDR1 is LGHDT and CDR2 is YNNKEL (reference sequence). The CDR3 is 15 amino acids. V was clipped by 2 bases and J by 2 bases; unmatched bases: 6.

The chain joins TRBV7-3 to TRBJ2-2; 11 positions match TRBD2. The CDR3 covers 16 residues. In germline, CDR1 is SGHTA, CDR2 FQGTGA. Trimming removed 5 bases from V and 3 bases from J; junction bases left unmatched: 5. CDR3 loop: CASSIGLAGYTGELFF. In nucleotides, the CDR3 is TGTGCCAGCAGCATCGGACTAGCGGGCTACACCGGGGAGCTGTTTTTT.

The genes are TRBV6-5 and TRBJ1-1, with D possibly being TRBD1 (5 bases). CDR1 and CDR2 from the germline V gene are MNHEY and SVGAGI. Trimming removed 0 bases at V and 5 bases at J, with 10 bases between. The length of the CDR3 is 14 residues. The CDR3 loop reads CASSYSNEGTEAFF. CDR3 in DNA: TGTGCCAGCAGTTACTCGAACGAGGGGACTGAAGCTTTCTTT.

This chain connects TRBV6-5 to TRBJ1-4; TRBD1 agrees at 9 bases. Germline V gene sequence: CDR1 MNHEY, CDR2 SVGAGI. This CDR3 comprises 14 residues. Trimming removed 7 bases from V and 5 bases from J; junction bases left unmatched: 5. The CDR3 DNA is TGTGCCAGCATTCTAGACAGGGGGAATGAAAAACTGTTTTTT. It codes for CASILDRGNEKLFF.

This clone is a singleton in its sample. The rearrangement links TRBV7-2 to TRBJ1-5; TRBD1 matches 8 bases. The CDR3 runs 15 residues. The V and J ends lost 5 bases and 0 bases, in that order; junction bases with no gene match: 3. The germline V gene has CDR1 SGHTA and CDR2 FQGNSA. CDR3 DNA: TGTGCCAGCAGCAGACAGGGGAATAGCAATCAGCCCCAGCATTTT. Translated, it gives CASSRQGNSNQPQHF.

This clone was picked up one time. The CDR3 loop is CASSVGNANTGELFF. CDR3 DNA: TGTGCCAGCAGCGTAGGTAACGCGAACACCGGGGAGCTGTTTTTT. The genes are TRBV9 and TRBJ2-2; D is unclear. Trimming took 0 bases from V and 0 from J, leaving 6 bases between them. The CDR3 consists of 15 residues. Germline V gives CDR1 SGDLS, CDR2 YYNGEE. Full variable domain (outside the CDR3, taken from reference TRBV9 and TRBJ2-2): DSGVTQTPKHLITATGQRVTLRCSPRSGDLSVYWYQQSLDQGLQFLIQYYNGEERAKGNILERFSAQQFPDLHSELNLSSLELGDSALYFCASSVGNANTGELFFGEGSRLTVL.

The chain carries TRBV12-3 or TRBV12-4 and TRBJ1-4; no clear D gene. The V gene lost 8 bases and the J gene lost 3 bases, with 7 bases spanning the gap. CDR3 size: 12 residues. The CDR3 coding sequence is TGTGCCAGCGGGTCGGCTAATGAAAAACTGTTTTTT. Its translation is CASGSANEKLFF.

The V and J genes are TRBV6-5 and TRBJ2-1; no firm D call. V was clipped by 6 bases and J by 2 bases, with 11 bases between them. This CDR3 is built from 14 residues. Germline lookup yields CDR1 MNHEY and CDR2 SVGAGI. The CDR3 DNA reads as TGTGCCAGCAGCCGAGCGCCAACCTACAATGAGCAGTTCTTC. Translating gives CASSRAPTYNEQFF.

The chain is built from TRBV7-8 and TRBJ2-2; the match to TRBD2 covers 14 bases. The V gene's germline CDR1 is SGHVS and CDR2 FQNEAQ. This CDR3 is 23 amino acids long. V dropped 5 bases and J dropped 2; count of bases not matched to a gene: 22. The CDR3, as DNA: TGTGCCAGCAGCCACCAAACCGGGTGGATCTTCGGGACTAGCGGGAGAAACACCGGGGAGCTGTTTTTT. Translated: CASSHQTGWIFGTSGRNTGELFF.

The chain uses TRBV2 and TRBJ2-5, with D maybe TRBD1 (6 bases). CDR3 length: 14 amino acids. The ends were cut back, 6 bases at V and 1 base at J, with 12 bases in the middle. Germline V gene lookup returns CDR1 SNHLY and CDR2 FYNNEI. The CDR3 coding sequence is TGTGCCAGCAGCGGACAGACTTCCCAAGAGACCCAGTACTTC. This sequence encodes CASSGQTSQETQYF.

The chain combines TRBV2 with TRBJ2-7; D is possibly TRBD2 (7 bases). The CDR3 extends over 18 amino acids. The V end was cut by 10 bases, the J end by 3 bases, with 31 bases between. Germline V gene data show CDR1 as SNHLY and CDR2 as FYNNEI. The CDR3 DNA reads TGTGCCACCCCGCGGGGGCGGGAGAGCTCCTCTGGTGACTACGAGCAGTACTTC. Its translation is CATPRGRESSSGDYEQYF.

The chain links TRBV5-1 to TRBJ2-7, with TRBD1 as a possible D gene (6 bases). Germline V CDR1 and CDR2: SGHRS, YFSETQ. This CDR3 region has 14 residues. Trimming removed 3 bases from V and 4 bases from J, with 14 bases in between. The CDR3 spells CASSSGQSIYEQYF. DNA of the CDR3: TGCGCCAGCAGCTCCGGACAGTCCATTTACGAGCAGTACTTC.

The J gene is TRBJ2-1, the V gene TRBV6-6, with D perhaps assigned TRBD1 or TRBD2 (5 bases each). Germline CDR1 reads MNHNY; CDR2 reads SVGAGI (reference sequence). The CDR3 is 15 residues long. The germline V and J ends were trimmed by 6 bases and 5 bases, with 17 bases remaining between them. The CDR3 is CASRGTQRGHNEQFF. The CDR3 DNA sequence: TGTGCCAGCAGAGGGACCCAGAGGGGTCACAATGAGCAGTTCTTC.

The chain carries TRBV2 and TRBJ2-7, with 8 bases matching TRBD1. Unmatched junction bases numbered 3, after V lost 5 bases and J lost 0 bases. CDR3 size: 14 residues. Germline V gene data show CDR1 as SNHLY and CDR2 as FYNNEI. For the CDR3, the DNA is TGTGCCAGCAGTCTAGGACAGGGCTCCTACGAGCAGTACTTC. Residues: CASSLGQGSYEQYF.

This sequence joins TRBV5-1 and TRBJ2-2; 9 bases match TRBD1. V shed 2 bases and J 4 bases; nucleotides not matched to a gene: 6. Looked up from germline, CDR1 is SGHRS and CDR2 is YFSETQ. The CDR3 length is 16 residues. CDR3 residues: CASSLQGAIGTGELFF. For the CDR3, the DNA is TGCGCCAGCAGCTTACAGGGGGCTATTGGCACCGGGGAGCTGTTTTTT.

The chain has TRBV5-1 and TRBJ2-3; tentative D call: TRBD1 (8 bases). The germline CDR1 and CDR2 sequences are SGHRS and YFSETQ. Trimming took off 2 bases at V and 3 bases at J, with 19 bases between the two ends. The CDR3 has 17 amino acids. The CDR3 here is CASSFGHGQGGTDTQYF. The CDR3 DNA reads TGCGCCAGCAGCTTCGGACACGGACAGGGAGGGACAGATACGCAGTATTTT.

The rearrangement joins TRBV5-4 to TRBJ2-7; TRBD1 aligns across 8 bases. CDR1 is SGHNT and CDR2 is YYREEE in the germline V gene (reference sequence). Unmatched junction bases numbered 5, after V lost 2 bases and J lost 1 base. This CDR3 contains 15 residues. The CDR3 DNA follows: TGTGCCAGCAGCTTAGGACAGGGAAGGTCCTACGAGCAGTACTTC. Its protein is CASSLGQGRSYEQYF.

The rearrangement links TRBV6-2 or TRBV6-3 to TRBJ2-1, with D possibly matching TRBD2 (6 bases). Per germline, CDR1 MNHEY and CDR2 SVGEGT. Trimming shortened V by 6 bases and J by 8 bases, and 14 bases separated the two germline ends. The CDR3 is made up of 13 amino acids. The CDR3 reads CASSPMVADEQFF. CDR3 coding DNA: TGTGCCAGCAGCCCCATGGTAGCGGATGAGCAGTTCTTC.

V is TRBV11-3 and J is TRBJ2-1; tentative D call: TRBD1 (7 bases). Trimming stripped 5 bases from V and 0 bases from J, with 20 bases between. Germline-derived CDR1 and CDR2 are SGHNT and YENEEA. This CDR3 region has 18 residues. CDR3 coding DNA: TGTGCCAGCAGCCCATCCCCAGGGGGACTTTTCTCCTACAATGAGCAGTTCTTC. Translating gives CASSPSPGGLFSYNEQFF.

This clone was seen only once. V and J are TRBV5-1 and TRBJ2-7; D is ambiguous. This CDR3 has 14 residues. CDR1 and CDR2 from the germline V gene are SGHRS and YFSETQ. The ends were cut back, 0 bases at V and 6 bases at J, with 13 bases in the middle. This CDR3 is CASSLGEIGREQYF. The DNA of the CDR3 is TGCGCCAGCAGCTTGGGAGAAATCGGGCGCGAGCAGTACTTC. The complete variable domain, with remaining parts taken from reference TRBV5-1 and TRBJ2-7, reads KAGVTQTPRYLIKTRGQQVTLSCSPISGHRSVSWYQQTPGQGLQFLFEYFSETQRNKGNFPGRFSGRQFSNSRSEMNVSTLELGDSALYLCASSLGEIGREQYFGPGTRLTVT.

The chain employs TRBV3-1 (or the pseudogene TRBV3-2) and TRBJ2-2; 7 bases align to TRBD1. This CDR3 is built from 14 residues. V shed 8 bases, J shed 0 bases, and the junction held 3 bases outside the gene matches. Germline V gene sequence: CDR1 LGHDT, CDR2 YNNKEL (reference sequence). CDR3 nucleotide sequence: TGTGCCAGCGCCGGGACAGCGAACACCGGGGAGCTGTTTTTT. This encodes CASAGTANTGELFF.

CDR3 amino acids: CASSQVGKANYGYTF. The DNA for the CDR3 is TGCGCCAGCAGCCAAGTGGGAAAAGCTAACTATGGCTACACCTTC. The chain combines TRBV4-1 with TRBJ1-2; D not resolved. Germline V gene lookup returns CDR1 MGHRA and CDR2 YSYEKL. Trimming left V 1 base short and J 0 bases short, with 9 bases between. This CDR3 contains 15 residues.

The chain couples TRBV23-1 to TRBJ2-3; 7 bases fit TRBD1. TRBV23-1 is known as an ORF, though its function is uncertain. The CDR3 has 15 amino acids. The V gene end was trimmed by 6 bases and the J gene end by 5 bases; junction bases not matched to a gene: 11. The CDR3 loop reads CASSRPRQGRDTQYF. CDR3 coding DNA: TGCGCCAGCAGCCGCCCGAGACAGGGCAGAGATACGCAGTATTTT.

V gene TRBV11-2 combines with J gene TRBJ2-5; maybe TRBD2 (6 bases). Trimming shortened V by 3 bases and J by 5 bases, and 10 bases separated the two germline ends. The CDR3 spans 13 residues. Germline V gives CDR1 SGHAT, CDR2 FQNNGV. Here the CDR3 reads CASSLWRGETQYF. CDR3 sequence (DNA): TGTGCCAGCAGCTTGTGGCGGGGCGAGACCCAGTACTTC.